Listed below are T cell receptor beta chains from one sample, sequenced in a study of blood T cell repertoires in COVID-19. This table comes from immunoSEQ multiplex PCR, and its TCRdb copy is limited to in-frame clones, with some not included. The sample holds about 370,000 clones, 85% to 90% seen once. The sample comprised PBMCs or T cells enriched from blood (not recorded which). These receptor sequences come from a man between 18 and 29 years old who had recovered from COVID-19. CDR3s include the opening cysteine and the closing phenylalanine or tryptophan. D genes are given only for firm matches. Size tells how often a clone was seen (once, few, many) or the class of an expanded clone, and some rows leave it out.

j_call: TRBJ2-1; v_call: TRBV4-2; d_call: -; clone_size: -; cdr3_nt: TGTGCCAGCAGCCAAGTCCAAACGGGGGGCTGGAATGAGCAGTTCTTC; cdr3_aa: CASSQVQTGGWNEQFF
j_call: TRBJ2-7; v_call: TRBV30; d_call: -; clone_size: -; cdr3_nt: TGTGCCTGGAGTGCCTCAGGGTACGAGCAGTACTTC; cdr3_aa: CAWSASGYEQYF
j_call: TRBJ2-7; v_call: TRBV28; d_call: -; clone_size: -; cdr3_nt: TGTGCCAGCAGTTTATCGGCTAGCCGCGAGCAGTACTTC; cdr3_aa: CASSLSASREQYF
j_call: TRBJ2-6; v_call: TRBV27; d_call: TRBD1; clone_size: -; cdr3_nt: TGTGCCAGCAGCCTCCTTCCGGGACAGGGCTCTGGGGCCAACGTCCTGACTTTC; cdr3_aa: CASSLLPGQGSGANVLTF
j_call: TRBJ2-4; v_call: TRBV4-2; d_call: -; clone_size: -; cdr3_nt: TGTGCCAGCAGCCAAGAGGCCATTGGAGGGGTAGCCAAAAACATTCAGTACTTC; cdr3_aa: CASSQEAIGGVAKNIQYF
j_call: TRBJ2-3; v_call: TRBV7-2; d_call: TRBD2; clone_size: once; cdr3_nt: TGTGCCAGCAGCTTGACTAGCGGGAGGGCCAGGGGCACAGATACGCAGTATTTT; cdr3_aa: CASSLTSGRARGTDTQYF
j_call: TRBJ2-1; v_call: TRBV27; d_call: TRBD1; clone_size: few; cdr3_nt: TGTGCCAGCAGCCTCGGGACAGCATACAATGAGCAGTTCTTC; cdr3_aa: CASSLGTAYNEQFF
j_call: TRBJ2-2; v_call: TRBV2; d_call: -; clone_size: -; cdr3_nt: TGTGCCAGCAGTGACAGGATCAACACCGGGGAGCTGTTTTTT; cdr3_aa: CASSDRINTGELFF
j_call: TRBJ2-2; v_call: TRBV7-9; d_call: -; clone_size: -; cdr3_nt: TGTGCCAGCAGCTCACCACAGGGTACCGGGGAGCTGTTTTTT; cdr3_aa: CASSSPQGTGELFF
j_call: TRBJ1-3; v_call: TRBV6-6; d_call: TRBD1; clone_size: -; cdr3_nt: TGTGCCGGATGGACAGGGGAACCCGGAAACACCATATATTTT; cdr3_aa: CAGWTGEPGNTIYF
j_call: TRBJ2-7; v_call: TRBV7-2; d_call: -; clone_size: -; cdr3_nt: TGTGCCAGCAGCTTAGGCGTGTCAGGACATCGAACCTACGAGCAGTACTTC; cdr3_aa: CASSLGVSGHRTYEQYF
j_call: TRBJ2-5; v_call: TRBV21-1; d_call: -; clone_size: -; cdr3_nt: TGTGCCAGCAGCAAATGGCCGTCGTACAGACTAGTAGAAGAGACCCAGTACTTC; cdr3_aa: CASSKWPSYRLVEETQYF
j_call: TRBJ1-1; v_call: TRBV7-9; d_call: -; clone_size: -; cdr3_nt: TGTGCCGCAAAAGGAGAGGGGGTAAACACTGAAGCTTTCTTT; cdr3_aa: CAAKGEGVNTEAFF
j_call: TRBJ1-4; v_call: TRBV6-1; d_call: -; clone_size: -; cdr3_nt: TGTGCCAGCAGTGAAGCTTTGGACAGAACTAATGAAAAACTGTTTTTT; cdr3_aa: CASSEALDRTNEKLFF
j_call: TRBJ1-5; v_call: TRBV11-1; d_call: -; clone_size: -; cdr3_nt: TGTGCCAGCAGCTTGACGGGTCACAATCAGCCCCAGCATTTT; cdr3_aa: CASSLTGHNQPQHF
j_call: TRBJ1-2; v_call: TRBV7-2; d_call: -; clone_size: once; cdr3_nt: TGTGCCAGCAGCTTAGTCGACGGGGGCTATGGCTACACCTTC; cdr3_aa: CASSLVDGGYGYTF
j_call: TRBJ2-7; v_call: TRBV7-9; d_call: TRBD2; clone_size: -; cdr3_nt: TGTGCCAGCAGCCCCGGACTAGCGGGAGTTGACTCCCAGCAGTACTTC; cdr3_aa: CASSPGLAGVDSQQYF
j_call: TRBJ1-2; v_call: TRBV19; d_call: TRBD1; clone_size: -; cdr3_nt: TGTGCCAGCCGGGACAGGGGACGGTATGGCTACACCTTC; cdr3_aa: CASRDRGRYGYTF
j_call: TRBJ1-2; v_call: TRBV27; d_call: -; clone_size: -; cdr3_nt: TGTGCCAGCAGTTTCAACGGGGATGGCTACACCTTC; cdr3_aa: CASSFNGDGYTF
j_call: TRBJ2-7; v_call: TRBV2; d_call: -; clone_size: -; cdr3_nt: TGTGCCAGCGCAGGACAGCGTTACGAGCAGTACTTC; cdr3_aa: CASAGQRYEQYF
j_call: TRBJ2-1; v_call: TRBV5-1; d_call: -; clone_size: -; cdr3_nt: TGCGCCAGCAGCTTGTACGGGAGCCGATCCTACAATGAGCAGTTCTTC; cdr3_aa: CASSLYGSRSYNEQFF
j_call: TRBJ2-7; v_call: TRBV12-5; d_call: TRBD1; clone_size: -; cdr3_nt: TGTGCTAGTGGTCCCGGACAGGGGTGGGAGCAGTACTTC; cdr3_aa: CASGPGQGWEQYF
j_call: TRBJ1-2; v_call: TRBV5-1; d_call: -; clone_size: -; cdr3_nt: TGCGCCAGCAGCTCTCGGGACACCGGAGGCTATGGCTACACCTTC; cdr3_aa: CASSSRDTGGYGYTF
j_call: TRBJ2-7; v_call: TRBV20-1; d_call: -; clone_size: few; cdr3_nt: TGCAGTGCTAGTTGGTCACAGGGTGACTACGAGCAGTACTTC; cdr3_aa: CSASWSQGDYEQYF
j_call: TRBJ2-7; v_call: TRBV5-1; d_call: -; clone_size: -; cdr3_nt: TGCGCCAGCAGTAGGACAAGGACGTCCTACGAGCAGTACTTC; cdr3_aa: CASSRTRTSYEQYF
j_call: TRBJ1-1; v_call: TRBV28; d_call: -; clone_size: -; cdr3_nt: TGTGCCAGCACGAAACAGGGAGCTGAAGCTTTCTTT; cdr3_aa: CASTKQGAEAFF
j_call: TRBJ1-5; v_call: TRBV27; d_call: -; clone_size: -; cdr3_nt: TGTGCCAGCAGAAGGTTGGACAGTAGCAATCAGCCCCAGCATTTT; cdr3_aa: CASRRLDSSNQPQHF
j_call: TRBJ1-1; v_call: TRBV4-1; d_call: -; clone_size: -; cdr3_nt: TGCGCCAGCAGCTTACAATCCGTGTTGAACACTGAAGCTTTCTTT; cdr3_aa: CASSLQSVLNTEAFF
j_call: TRBJ1-2; v_call: TRBV5-6; d_call: -; clone_size: -; cdr3_nt: TGTGCCAGCAGCTTGGTACGCAGTAAAAACTATGGCTACACCTTC; cdr3_aa: CASSLVRSKNYGYTF
j_call: TRBJ2-7; v_call: TRBV7-2; d_call: TRBD1; clone_size: -; cdr3_nt: TGTGCCAGCAGCCCAGGGGGTCCCCCCTACGAGCAGTACTTC; cdr3_aa: CASSPGGPPYEQYF
j_call: TRBJ1-1; v_call: TRBV28; d_call: -; clone_size: -; cdr3_nt: TGTGCCAGCAGTTCCCTCCTGAAGAGGAAAGTGAACACTGAAGCTTTCTTT; cdr3_aa: CASSSLLKRKVNTEAFF
j_call: TRBJ1-5; v_call: TRBV2; d_call: -; clone_size: once; cdr3_nt: TGTGCCAGCAGCTCTGGCAGGGTCAATCAGCCCCAGCATTTT; cdr3_aa: CASSSGRVNQPQHF
j_call: TRBJ2-7; v_call: TRBV7-9; d_call: TRBD1; clone_size: -; cdr3_nt: TGTGCCAGCAGCCCTCAGGGGGCTTTATATTACGAGCAGTACTTC; cdr3_aa: CASSPQGALYYEQYF
j_call: TRBJ2-1; v_call: TRBV5-8; d_call: TRBD1; clone_size: -; cdr3_nt: TGTGCCAGCAGGCCCGGGACAGGGAGGGCGGGTGAGCAGTTCTTC; cdr3_aa: CASRPGTGRAGEQFF
j_call: TRBJ2-3; v_call: TRBV29-1; d_call: TRBD2; clone_size: -; cdr3_nt: TGCAGCTTCACGGGAGGGGGATCTCTTGGCGGGGACACAGATACGCAGTATTTT; cdr3_aa: CSFTGGGSLGGDTDTQYF
j_call: TRBJ1-2; v_call: TRBV5-6; d_call: -; clone_size: -; cdr3_nt: TGTGCCAGCAGCGTAGATTATGGCTACACCTTC; cdr3_aa: CASSVDYGYTF
j_call: TRBJ1-2; v_call: TRBV7-3; d_call: -; clone_size: -; cdr3_nt: TGTGCCAGCAGCGTGGACGTCCGGGGAGGCTACACCTTC; cdr3_aa: CASSVDVRGGYTF
j_call: TRBJ2-4; v_call: TRBV27; d_call: -; clone_size: -; cdr3_nt: TGTGCCAGCAGTTTCGGAAACATTCAGTACTTC; cdr3_aa: CASSFGNIQYF
j_call: TRBJ1-4; v_call: TRBV6-5; d_call: -; clone_size: -; cdr3_nt: TGTGCCAGCAGTTACTCCATTGGTCGGACACCTGAAAAACTGTTTTTT; cdr3_aa: CASSYSIGRTPEKLFF
j_call: TRBJ2-1; v_call: TRBV6-5; d_call: TRBD2; clone_size: -; cdr3_nt: TGTGCCAGCAGTTATGGACTAGCGCCCTACAATGAGCAGTTCTTC; cdr3_aa: CASSYGLAPYNEQFF
j_call: TRBJ1-1; v_call: TRBV5-1; d_call: -; clone_size: -; cdr3_nt: TGCGCCAGCAGCTCCCAGGGGACACCCACGACCGAAGCTTTCTTT; cdr3_aa: CASSSQGTPTTEAFF
j_call: TRBJ2-4; v_call: TRBV3-1/TRBV3-2; d_call: TRBD2; clone_size: -; cdr3_nt: TGTGCCAGCAGCCAAGTATTGGGGGAGGGCCCGCGGACCAAAAACATTCAGTACTTC; cdr3_aa: CASSQVLGEGPRTKNIQYF
j_call: TRBJ2-1; v_call: TRBV7-2; d_call: -; clone_size: -; cdr3_nt: TGTGCCAGCAGGTCGGGGGTAGCGCGGTCGGGTGAGCAGTTCTTC; cdr3_aa: CASRSGVARSGEQFF
j_call: TRBJ1-3; v_call: TRBV2; d_call: -; clone_size: -; cdr3_nt: TGTGCCAGCAGGCCATACTACGGTCCCACCATATATTTT; cdr3_aa: CASRPYYGPTIYF
j_call: TRBJ2-1; v_call: TRBV9; d_call: TRBD2; clone_size: -; cdr3_nt: TGTGCCAGCAGCTCATACGTTAGCGGGGAATACAATGAGCAGTTCTTC; cdr3_aa: CASSSYVSGEYNEQFF
j_call: TRBJ1-1; v_call: TRBV5-1; d_call: TRBD1; clone_size: once; cdr3_nt: TGCGCCAGCAGCGTCGGACAGGTTACTATGAACACTGAAGCTTTCTTT; cdr3_aa: CASSVGQVTMNTEAFF
j_call: TRBJ1-2; v_call: TRBV6-5; d_call: -; clone_size: -; cdr3_nt: TGTGCCAGCAGTTACTCGAGCGGGGCCGGCTATGGCTACACCTTC; cdr3_aa: CASSYSSGAGYGYTF
j_call: TRBJ2-2; v_call: TRBV29-1; d_call: TRBD2; clone_size: -; cdr3_nt: TGCAGCGTCCGACTAGCGGGGGGCCCGAACACCGGGGAGCTGTTTTTT; cdr3_aa: CSVRLAGGPNTGELFF
j_call: TRBJ1-2; v_call: TRBV18; d_call: -; clone_size: -; cdr3_nt: TGTGCCAGCTCACAGGACCAAAGACAGGTTTGGGGCTATGGCTACACCTTC; cdr3_aa: CASSQDQRQVWGYGYTF
j_call: TRBJ1-1; v_call: TRBV28; d_call: -; clone_size: -; cdr3_nt: TGTGCCAGCAGTTACAGGGTCAACACTGAAGCTTTCTTT; cdr3_aa: CASSYRVNTEAFF
j_call: TRBJ2-7; v_call: TRBV6-1; d_call: -; clone_size: -; cdr3_nt: TGTGCCAGCAGTGAAGTCGGCTACGAGCAGTACTTC; cdr3_aa: CASSEVGYEQYF
j_call: TRBJ2-1; v_call: TRBV7-9; d_call: -; clone_size: -; cdr3_nt: TGTGCCAGCAGCTTAGTAGCAGGCGGGGCCTACAATGAGCAGTTCTTC; cdr3_aa: CASSLVAGGAYNEQFF
j_call: TRBJ2-5; v_call: TRBV6-2/TRBV6-3; d_call: TRBD1; clone_size: -; cdr3_nt: TGTGCCAGCAGTCGGACGGGACAGGTGACGGAGACCCAGTACTTC; cdr3_aa: CASSRTGQVTETQYF